These 8 T cell receptor beta chains share one sample of origin, sequenced in a study of post-analysis software for immune sequencing data. No antigen is known for these receptors. Whole-study findings and limits: Relative to controls, patients had several TRBV segments at higher frequency, with TRBV5-6, TRBV5-1 and TRBV20-1 among these.

Carried by the TCR beta cDNA libraries were unique molecular identifiers. MiXCR, applied by TCRdb to the PCR reads, yields one record per CDR3 protein. The repertoire has approximately 350,000 distinct CDR3 sequences, around 37% of them found once; the top ten carry over 10%. Sequenced material: blood. These TCRs come from a girl between 10 and 17 years old with multiple sclerosis.

This clonotype was counted a single time. The chain has TRBV5-1 and TRBJ2-7; 7 nucleotides line up with TRBD1. J was trimmed by 1 base and V by 0 bases; bases with no gene match: 10. The CDR3 extends over 17 amino acids. Germline V gives CDR1 SGHRS, CDR2 YFSETQ. CDR3 nucleotides: TGCGCCAGCAGCTTGGGGCCTCTACGACAGGGTTCCTACGAGCAGTACTTC. The encoded protein is CASSLGPLRQGSYEQYF.

The chain employs TRBV14 and TRBJ1-4; 7 bases fit TRBD1. Looked up from germline, CDR1 is SGHDN and CDR2 is FVKESK. J was trimmed by 0 bases and V by 3 bases; bases with no gene match: 7. The CDR3 has 17 amino acids. The DNA of the CDR3 is TGTGCCAGCAGCCAGGGACAGTCGTTTGCAACTAATGAAAAACTGTTTTTT. It specifies CASSQGQSFATNEKLFF.

Note on this clonotype: At one end, the junction sequence differs from germline, possibly due to a read error. V is TRBV6-1 and J is TRBJ2-3; 7 bases match TRBD1. Germline assignment: CDR1 MNHNS and CDR2 SASEGT. This CDR3 is built from 14 residues. The CDR3 reads CASSLQGSTDMQYF. The CDR3 DNA follows: TGTGCCAGCAGTCTACAGGGGAGCACAGATATGCAGTATTTT.

This chain connects TRBV7-2 to TRBJ2-5; possible D gene TRBD1, 5 bases. The V end was cut by 1 base, the J end by 3 bases, with 9 bases between. CDR3 length: 14 amino acids. Germline assignment: CDR1 SGHTA and CDR2 FQGNSA. This chain's CDR3 is CASSLGDSKETQYF. In DNA, the CDR3 is TGTGCCAGCAGCTTAGGTGACAGCAAAGAGACCCAGTACTTC.

The rearrangement joins TRBV5-1 to TRBJ2-5; D possibly corresponds to TRBD2 (5 bases). V was cut by 0 bases and J by 11 bases, with 23 bases left in between. In germline, CDR1 is SGHRS, CDR2 YFSETQ. CDR3 length: 16 amino acids. The CDR3 DNA is TGCGCCAGCAGCTTGGCCGGGCGGGCGAGTTCGGAAGAGCAGTACTTC. The encoded protein is CASSLAGRASSEEQYF.

The chain links TRBV11-2 to TRBJ2-7; tentatively, D is TRBD1 (5 bases). Trimming took off 1 base at V and 0 bases at J, with 16 bases between the two ends. CDR3 length equals 17 residues. Germline V gene sequence: CDR1 SGHAT, CDR2 FQNNGV. CDR3 loop: CASSLGGHGFSSYEQYF. CDR3 in DNA: TGTGCCAGCAGCTTAGGAGGACACGGGTTCAGCTCCTACGAGCAGTACTTC.

This clonotype was seen a few times. The chain is built from TRBV2 and TRBJ2-7; D gene ambiguous. Trimming took off 6 bases at V and 12 bases at J, with 15 bases between the two ends. The CDR3 loop spans 11 amino acids. Germline V gene sequence: CDR1 SNHLY, CDR2 FYNNEI. The CDR3 loop reads CASRPDRGGYF. The CDR3 DNA reads as TGTGCCAGCAGACCCGACCGTGGCGGGTACTTC.

The rearrangement links TRBV2 to TRBJ1-1; possibly TRBD1 for D (5 bases). The CDR3 spans 18 residues. Germline-derived CDR1 and CDR2 are SNHLY and FYNNEI. Trimming removed 3 bases from V and 2 bases from J, with 22 bases in between. CDR3 DNA sequence: TGTGCCAGCAGTGAGGGGGTAGGCAGAAACATGAGAAACACTGAAGCTTTCTTT. Protein: CASSEGVGRNMRNTEAFF.